These T cell receptor beta chains were read from a single sample in a study of vaccination and CD4 T cells after COVID-19. Their target antigens are unknown. TCRdb called the PCR reads again in MiXCR, with one record for every CDR3 protein. The table lists about 18,000 distinct CDR3 sequences, 56% of them singletons, with around a tenth in the top ten. What was sequenced was CD4+ T cells from blood, cultured in vitro. These receptors came from a human donor who had recovered from COVID-19. Both conserved end residues are part of each CDR3. A D gene is named only where the DNA matches it firmly. For some rows the clone size is stated as once, few or many, or as a class when expanded; others skip it.

clone size | J gene | D gene | V gene | CDR3 DNA | CDR3 protein
few | TRBJ1-2 | TRBD1 | TRBV30 | TGTGCCTGGAGTGTTGATCCCGGGACAGGCGACTATGGCTACACCTTC | CAWSVDPGTGDYGYTF
NA | TRBJ1-1 | NA | TRBV6-1 | TGTGCCAGCAGTAGGATGAACACTGAAGCTTTCTTT | CASSRMNTEAFF
NA | TRBJ2-5 | NA | TRBV20-1 | TGCAGTGCTAGAGATCTCGGCGCCGCCGCAGAGACCCAGTACTTC | CSARDLGAAAETQYF
NA | TRBJ1-5 | TRBD1 | TRBV4-1 | TGCGCCAGCAGCCGAACCTTCCGGGACAGGGGGTACGGTCAGCCCCAGCATTTT | CASSRTFRDRGYGQPQHF
NA | TRBJ2-3 | TRBD2 | TRBV7-2 | TGTGCCAGCAGCCTCGAAACTAGCGGGGCCTACACAGATACGCAGTATTTT | CASSLETSGAYTDTQYF
NA | TRBJ2-5 | TRBD1 | TRBV6-1 | TGTGCCAGCACCCCAGGAGGGACAGGGGCCGAGACCCAGTACTTC | CASTPGGTGAETQYF
NA | TRBJ1-3 | NA | TRBV6-1 | TGTGCCAGCATCCCAGCGGGACATCCTGGCTCCATATATTTT | CASIPAGHPGSIYF
few | TRBJ1-2 | TRBD1 | TRBV30 | TGTGCCTACATAAACTCCGGGACAGGGGTAGAGTATGGCTACACCTTC | CAYINSGTGVEYGYTF
NA | TRBJ2-1 | TRBD1 | TRBV10-1 | TGCGCCAGCAGCGACAGACAGGGGGCTCACAATGAGCAGTTCTTC | CASSDRQGAHNEQFF
NA | TRBJ2-7 | NA | TRBV20-1 | TGCAGTGTTAGGGGCAGCGGGTTTACGAGCTCCTACGAGCAGTACTTC | CSVRGSGFTSSYEQYF
NA | TRBJ2-3 | TRBD1 | TRBV28 | TGTGCCAGCAGTAAATCTCGACAGGGTAGCACAGATACGCAGTATTTT | CASSKSRQGSTDTQYF
NA | TRBJ2-2 | NA | TRBV20-1 | TGCAGTGCTAGAGATTGGGGGGAGCTGTTTTTT | CSARDWGELFF
NA | TRBJ2-2 | NA | TRBV27 | TGTGCCAGCAGTTCCAGGGGGGGCGGGGAGCTGTTTTTT | CASSSRGGGELFF
few | TRBJ1-5 | NA | TRBV2 | TGTGCCAGCAGCTACCTTTGGGATCAGCCCCAGCATTTT | CASSYLWDQPQHF
NA | TRBJ2-7 | NA | TRBV7-9 | TGCGCCAGCAGCTGGATGACTGGAGGGAGTCAGTCCGAGCAGTACTTC | CASSWMTGGSQSEQYF
few | TRBJ1-5 | TRBD1 | TRBV6-1 | TGTGCCAGCAACCAGGGGGTTGGGGATAGCAATCAGCCCCAGCATTTT | CASNQGVGDSNQPQHF